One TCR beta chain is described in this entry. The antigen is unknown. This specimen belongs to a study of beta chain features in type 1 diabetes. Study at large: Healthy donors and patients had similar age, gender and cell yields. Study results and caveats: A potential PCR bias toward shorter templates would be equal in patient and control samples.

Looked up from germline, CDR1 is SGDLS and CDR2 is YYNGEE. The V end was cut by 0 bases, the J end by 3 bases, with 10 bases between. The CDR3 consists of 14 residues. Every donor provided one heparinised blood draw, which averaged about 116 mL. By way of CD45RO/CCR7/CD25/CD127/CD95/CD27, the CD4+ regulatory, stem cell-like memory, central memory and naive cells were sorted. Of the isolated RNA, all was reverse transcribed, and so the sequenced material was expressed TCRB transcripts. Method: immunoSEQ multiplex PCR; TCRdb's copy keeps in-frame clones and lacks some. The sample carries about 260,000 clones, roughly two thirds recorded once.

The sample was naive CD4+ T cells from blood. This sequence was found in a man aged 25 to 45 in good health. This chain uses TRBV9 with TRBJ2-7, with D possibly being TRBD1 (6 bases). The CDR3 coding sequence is TGTGCCAGCAGCGTAGCGGGCAGGGGCTACGAGCAGTACTTC. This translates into CASSVAGRGYEQYF.